The 7 T cell receptor beta chains reported below all come from one sample, sequenced in a study of early T cells in non-severe SARS-CoV-2 infection. MiXCR, run by TCRdb on the 5' RACE reads, gives a single entry per CDR3 protein. The repertoire holds 45,000 to 65,000 distinct CDR3 sequences, with around 10% as singletons. The sequenced material came from whole blood. The origin of the receptors is an adult who was a healthcare worker with PCR-confirmed SARS-CoV-2 infection or an uninfected control (not recorded which).

In this sample, this clonotype turned up many times. The genes are TRBV7-2 and TRBJ2-5; D remains unclear. V was shortened by 5 bases and J by 1 base, with 11 bases between the two germline ends. There are 14 residues in the CDR3. Germline V gene lookup returns CDR1 SGHTA and CDR2 FQGNSA. CDR3 sequence: CASSALSSQETQYF. CDR3 bases: TGTGCCAGCAGCGCACTTTCTAGCCAAGAGACCCAGTACTTC.

The sample holds a few counts of this clonotype. The rearrangement uses TRBV7-9 and TRBJ2-7; TRBD1 agrees at 7 bases. Per the germline V gene, CDR1 is SEHNR and CDR2 is FQNEAQ (reference sequence). The trim removed 3 bases at V and 2 bases at J, leaving 4 bases unmatched. There are 14 residues in the CDR3. CDR3 amino acids: CASSLSGTAYEQYF. The CDR3 DNA reads as TGTGCCAGCAGCTTGAGTGGGACAGCCTACGAGCAGTACTTC.

The chain couples TRBV4-2 to TRBJ2-3; D is unresolved. Germline V lookup: CDR1 LGHNA, CDR2 YNFKEQ. Trimming took off 8 bases at V and 2 bases at J, with 17 bases between the two ends. The CDR3 has 15 amino acids. CDR3 residues: CASAQGAANTDTQYF. CDR3 bases: TGTGCCAGCGCCCAAGGCGCAGCGAACACAGATACGCAGTATTTT.

This clonotype showed up just a few times. V usage is TRBV20-1 and J usage is TRBJ2-1; 7 bases are shared with TRBD1. Germline V gives CDR1 DFQATT, CDR2 SNEGSKA (reference sequence). The CDR3 totals 14 residues. Germline trimming cut 6 bases from V and 2 bases from J; bases unmatched to any gene: 7. The CDR3 loop reads CSAIDRATYNEQFF. The CDR3 DNA reads as TGCAGTGCCATAGACAGGGCAACCTACAATGAGCAGTTCTTC.

With regard to this clonotype: A much more abundant neighbour one base away suggests this may be a read error. The chain has TRBV6-5 and TRBJ2-3; 9 bases are shared with TRBD2. Trimming took 5 bases from V and 0 from J; bases not matched to a gene: 3. Germline values: CDR1 MNHEY, CDR2 SVGAGI. The CDR3 length is 15 residues. The CDR3 is CASSRAGGSTDTQYF. DNA of the CDR3: TGTGCCAGCAGTCGAGCGGGGGGAAGCACAGATACGCAGTATTTT.

This clonotype was found many times. CDR3: CASSSRTGANYGYTF. CDR3 in DNA: TGTGCCAGCAGCTCCCGGACCGGAGCTAACTATGGCTACACCTTC. The chain is built from TRBV3-1 and TRBJ1-2; D not certain. CDR1 is LGHDT and CDR2 is YNNKEL in the germline V gene (reference sequence). The CDR3 runs to 15 residues. V was pared by 5 bases and J by 0 bases, with 13 bases between.

There are many counts of this clonotype. The J gene is TRBJ2-7, the V gene TRBV7-2; D unclear. The CDR3 length is 12 residues. Between the trimmed V and J ends, which lost 1 base and 3 bases, there was a span of 4 bases. Germline V gene sequence: CDR1 SGHTA, CDR2 FQGNSA. The CDR3 spells CASSLGYYEQYF. For the CDR3, the DNA is TGTGCCAGCAGCTTAGGCTACTACGAGCAGTACTTC.